This is a list of T cell receptor beta chains from one sample in a study of CD8+ T cells in alopecia areata. Here immunoSEQ multiplex PCR was the method, and the copy in TCRdb shows in-frame clones only, minus some. The sample shows 140,000 to 150,000 clones, roughly 46% of them seen only once. The source was CD4+ T cells sorted from blood, collected at week 0. These receptors all come from a human donor with alopecia areata. CDR3s leave out the opening cysteine and the closing phenylalanine or tryptophan. Each record gives: V gene, D gene, J gene, CDR3 protein. D genes are given only for firm matches.

TRBV5-1	TRBD1	TRBJ2-5	ASSTGTGAQETQY
TRBV28	NA	TRBJ2-5	ASSQGDFQETQY
TRBV7-6	TRBD1	TRBJ1-1	ASRSMTGVNTEAF
TRBV7-2	NA	TRBJ2-7	ASSMSGDEQY
TRBV18	TRBD1	TRBJ2-2	ASSPPSTGDTGELF
TRBV29-1	TRBD2	TRBJ2-2	SARTSGNTGELF
TRBV11-1	NA	TRBJ2-7	ASSAVGPRGEQY
TRBV28	NA	TRBJ2-7	ASTQGLAFYEQY
TRBV15	NA	TRBJ1-5	ATSRQPNQPQH
TRBV4-3	NA	TRBJ2-3	ASSQTGRTDTQY
TRBV25-1	NA	TRBJ2-1	ASESKGSYNEQF
TRBV5-1	TRBD2	TRBJ2-3	ASSSLPSGRGRGTDTQY
TRBV9	TRBD1	TRBJ2-5	ASSGTGVLKTQY
TRBV27	NA	TRBJ1-4	ASSLSSWGEKLF
TRBV19	NA	TRBJ2-7	ASSGSENEQY
TRBV29-1	TRBD2	TRBJ2-7	SVRETSGAIHEQY
TRBV7-2	TRBD1	TRBJ1-2	ASSQEDRGYGYT
TRBV7-3	NA	TRBJ1-1	ASSAQGLNTEAF
TRBV9	NA	TRBJ2-5	ASSVDYTPRETQY
TRBV29-1	NA	TRBJ2-6	SVEGGLTGANVLT
TRBV4-2	NA	TRBJ2-7	ASSQVGPTYEQY
TRBV29-1	NA	TRBJ2-3	SVFADTQY
TRBV29-1	NA	TRBJ2-5	SVRGVGETQY
TRBV30	NA	TRBJ2-7	AWSRGSSYEQY
TRBV9	NA	TRBJ2-5	ASSVVQGGETQY
TRBV7-8	NA	TRBJ2-6	ASSLRPDRSSGRGANVLT
TRBV5-1	TRBD2	TRBJ2-1	ASSQTSGTYNEQF
TRBV30	TRBD1	TRBJ1-2	AWRGRPGQRVSGSYYGYT
TRBV28	NA	TRBJ2-6	ASMESSGANVLT
TRBV9	NA	TRBJ2-3	ASSASPSASTDTQY
TRBV30	NA	TRBJ2-2	AWRGHLTGELF
TRBV6-1	NA	TRBJ1-4	ASSPGPGNEKLF
TRBV5-1	TRBD2	TRBJ2-5	ASSTLPGLAMETQY
TRBV7-2	NA	TRBJ1-1	ASSSAGGFTEAF
TRBV29-1	NA	TRBJ2-1	SVGNGNNEQF
TRBV19	NA	TRBJ2-3	AVMDSITDTQY
TRBV27	NA	TRBJ2-7	ASSFVVGNYEQY
TRBV5-1	NA	TRBJ2-1	ASSEVRGNEQF
TRBV19	NA	TRBJ2-7	ASSRGRGLNEQY
TRBV5-4	NA	TRBJ1-1	ASSLASQDAAF
TRBV25-1	TRBD2	TRBJ2-7	ASSWSGASYEQY
TRBV29-1	TRBD2	TRBJ2-1	SVASLAGAQEQF
TRBV29-1	TRBD2	TRBJ2-1	SVDRAGGSREQF
TRBV20-1	NA	TRBJ1-1	SARTVTEAF
TRBV30	NA	TRBJ2-7	AWSVDTYSYEQY
TRBV4-1	TRBD1	TRBJ2-5	ASSQEGGKTQY
TRBV30	TRBD2	TRBJ2-7	AWSPGTNLY
TRBV19	TRBD2	TRBJ2-2	ASTARTSGYSNTGELF